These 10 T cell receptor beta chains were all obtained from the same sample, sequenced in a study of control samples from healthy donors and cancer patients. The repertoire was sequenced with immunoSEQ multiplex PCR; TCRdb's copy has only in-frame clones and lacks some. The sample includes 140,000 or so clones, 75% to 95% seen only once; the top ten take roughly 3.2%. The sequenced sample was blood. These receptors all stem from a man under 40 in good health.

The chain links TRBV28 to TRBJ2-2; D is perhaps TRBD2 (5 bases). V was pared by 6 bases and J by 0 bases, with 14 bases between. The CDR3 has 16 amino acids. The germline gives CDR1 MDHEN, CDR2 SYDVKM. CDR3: CASSLGALPNTGELFF. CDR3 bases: TGTGCCAGCAGCCTGGGAGCTCTACCGAACACCGGGGAGCTGTTTTTT.

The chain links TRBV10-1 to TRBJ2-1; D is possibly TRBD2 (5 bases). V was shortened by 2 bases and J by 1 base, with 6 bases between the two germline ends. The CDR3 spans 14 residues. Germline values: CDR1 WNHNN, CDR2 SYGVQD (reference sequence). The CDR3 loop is CASSEPGSYNEQFF. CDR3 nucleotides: TGCGCCAGCAGTGAGCCGGGATCCTACAATGAGCAGTTCTTC.

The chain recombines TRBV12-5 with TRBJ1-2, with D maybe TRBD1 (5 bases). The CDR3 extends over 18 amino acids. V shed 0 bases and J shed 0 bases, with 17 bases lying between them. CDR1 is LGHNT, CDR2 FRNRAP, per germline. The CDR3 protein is CASGLVTGPGLTNYGYTF. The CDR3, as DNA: TGTGCTAGTGGTTTGGTCACAGGCCCAGGACTAACTAACTATGGCTACACCTTC.

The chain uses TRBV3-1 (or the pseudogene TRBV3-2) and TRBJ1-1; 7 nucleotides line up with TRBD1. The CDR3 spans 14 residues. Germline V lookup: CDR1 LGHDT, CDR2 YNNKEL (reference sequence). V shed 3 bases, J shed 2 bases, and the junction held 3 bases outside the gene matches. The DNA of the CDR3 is TGTGCCAGCAGCCACTACAGGGGAAACACTGAAGCTTTCTTT. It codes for CASSHYRGNTEAFF.

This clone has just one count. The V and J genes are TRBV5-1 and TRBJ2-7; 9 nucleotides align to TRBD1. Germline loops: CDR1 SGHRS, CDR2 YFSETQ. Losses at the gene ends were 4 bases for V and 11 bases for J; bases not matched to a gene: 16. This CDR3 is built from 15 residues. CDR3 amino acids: CASSPSGTGSLSEYF. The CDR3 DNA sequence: TGCGCCAGCAGCCCCTCCGGGACAGGGTCATTATCGGAGTACTTC.

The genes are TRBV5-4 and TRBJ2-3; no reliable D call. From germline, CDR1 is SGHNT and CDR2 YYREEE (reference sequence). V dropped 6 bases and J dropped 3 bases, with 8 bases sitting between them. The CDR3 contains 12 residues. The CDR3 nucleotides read TGTGCCAGCACCCTCGGGACAGATACGCAGTATTTT. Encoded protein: CASTLGTDTQYF.

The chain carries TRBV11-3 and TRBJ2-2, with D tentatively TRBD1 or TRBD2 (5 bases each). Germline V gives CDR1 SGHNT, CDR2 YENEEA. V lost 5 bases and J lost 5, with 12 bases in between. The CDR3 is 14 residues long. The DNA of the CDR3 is TGTGCCAGCAGCGGGGACCTGGGGACCGGGGAGCTGTTTTTT. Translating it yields CASSGDLGTGELFF.

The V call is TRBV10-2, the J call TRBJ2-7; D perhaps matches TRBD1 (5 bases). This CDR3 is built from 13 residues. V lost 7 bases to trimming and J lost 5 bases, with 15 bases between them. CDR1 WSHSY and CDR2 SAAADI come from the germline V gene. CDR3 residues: CASTLIGQNEQYF. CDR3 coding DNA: TGCGCCAGCACTCTAATAGGACAAAACGAGCAGTACTTC.

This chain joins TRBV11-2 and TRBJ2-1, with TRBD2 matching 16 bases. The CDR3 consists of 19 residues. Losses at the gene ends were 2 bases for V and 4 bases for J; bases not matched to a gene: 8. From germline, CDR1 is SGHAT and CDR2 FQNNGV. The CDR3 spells CASSLFPPGLAGGYNEQFF. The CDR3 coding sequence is TGTGCCAGCAGCTTATTCCCCCCGGGACTAGCGGGGGGGTACAATGAGCAGTTCTTC. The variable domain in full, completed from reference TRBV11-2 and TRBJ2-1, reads EAGVAQSPRYKIIEKRQSVAFWCNPISGHATLYWYQQILGQGPKLLIQFQNNGVVDDSQLPKDRFSAERLKGVDSTLKIQPAKLEDSAVYLCASSLFPPGLAGGYNEQFFGPGTRLTVL.

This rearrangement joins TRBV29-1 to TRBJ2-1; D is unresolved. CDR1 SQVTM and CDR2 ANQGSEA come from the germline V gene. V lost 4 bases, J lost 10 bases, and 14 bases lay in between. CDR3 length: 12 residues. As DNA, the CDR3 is TGCAGCGTTGTTGAGACCCTTGGGGAGCAGTTCTTC. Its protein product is CSVVETLGEQFF.